The 11 T cell receptor beta chains given below trace back to one sample, sequenced in a study of CD8 T cells in Susac syndrome. Random hexamers served to reverse transcribe about 0.45 to 1 ug RNA. TCRdb analysed the immunoSEQ multiplex PCR reads with MiXCR anew, one entry per CDR3 protein. The table has a few hundred thousand distinct CDR3 sequences, about 92% seen once. Material: CD4+ T cells from PBMCs. The receptors were sampled from a human donor with multiple sclerosis.

In its sample, this clonotype was seen once. V and J are TRBV20-1 and TRBJ2-7, with D possibly matching TRBD2 (5 bases). Per the germline V gene, CDR1 is DFQATT and CDR2 is SNEGSKA (reference sequence). CDR3 length equals 14 residues. V was cut by 5 bases and J by 2 bases, with 16 bases left in between. The DNA for the CDR3 is TGCAGTGCTTTGGAGCAGCGGCCACCCTACGAGCAGTACTTC. As protein: CSALEQRPPYEQYF.

The chain couples TRBV4-1 to TRBJ2-1; TRBD2 aligns across 7 bases. With 1 base clipped from V and 6 bases from J, the junction kept 9 bases outside the gene matches. The V gene's germline CDR1 is MGHRA and CDR2 YSYEKL. The CDR3 has 16 amino acids. Here the CDR3 DNA reads TGCGCCAGCAGCCAAGCCCCCGTGGGGGGGGTCAATGAGCAGTTCTTC. The encoded protein is CASSQAPVGGVNEQFF.

The count of this clonotype is one. The rearrangement joins TRBV15 to TRBJ2-3; 8 bases are shared with TRBD1. The CDR3 has 14 amino acids. In germline, CDR1 is LNHNV, CDR2 YYDKDF (reference sequence). J lost 2 bases, V lost 8 bases, and 6 bases had no gene match. CDR3 sequence: CATGTGGDTDTQYF. The CDR3 region has the DNA TGTGCCACCGGGACAGGTGGGGACACAGATACGCAGTATTTT.

This chain links TRBV24-1 with TRBJ2-2; 11 positions agree with TRBD1. The CDR3 totals 16 residues. J lost 4 bases, V lost 2 bases, and 2 bases had no gene match. Germline values: CDR1 KGHDR, CDR2 SFDVKD. CDR3 sequence reads: CATSDWGQGVTGELFF. Written as DNA, the CDR3 is TGTGCCACCAGTGATTGGGGACAGGGGGTCACCGGGGAGCTGTTTTTT.

The chain employs TRBV9 and TRBJ2-1, with 7 bases fitting TRBD2. Trimming took 6 bases from V and 3 from J; bases not matched to a gene: 6. The CDR3 loop spans 14 amino acids. CDR1 and CDR2 from the germline V gene are SGDLS and YYNGEE. The DNA for the CDR3 is TGTGCCAGCACCCGGACTAGTAGCTACAATGAGCAGTTCTTC. Amino acids: CASTRTSSYNEQFF.

The sample holds one count of this clonotype. The chain employs TRBV7-2 and TRBJ1-3; D unresolved. CDR1 SGHTA and CDR2 FQGNSA come from the germline V gene. This CDR3 is built from 14 residues. V was shortened by 6 bases and J by 6 bases, with 15 bases between the two germline ends. CDR3 sequence: CASSWRTDENTIYF. The CDR3 nucleotides are TGTGCCAGCAGTTGGAGGACGGACGAAAACACCATATATTTT. The complete variable domain, with remaining parts taken from reference TRBV7-2 and TRBJ1-3, reads GAGVSQSPSNKVTEKGKDVELRCDPISGHTALYWYRQSLGQGLEFLIYFQGNSAPDKSGLPSDRFSAERTGGSVSTLTIQRTQQEDSAVYLCASSWRTDENTIYFGEGSWLTVV.

The gene calls are TRBV7-8 and TRBJ1-1; the match to TRBD1 covers 9 bases. Trimming at V came to 4 bases and at J to 6 bases, leaving 6 bases not matched to a gene. Looked up from germline, CDR1 is SGHVS and CDR2 is FQNEAQ. The CDR3 is 14 amino acids. The DNA for the CDR3 is TGTGCCAGCAGCTCCAACAGGGGGCGGGCTGAAGCTTTCTTT. This sequence encodes CASSSNRGRAEAFF.

This clonotype was seen a single time. A junction end diverges from the germline sequence, so it may reflect a read error. The chain couples TRBV5-1 to TRBJ2-7, with 9 bases lining up with TRBD2. CDR1 SGHRS and CDR2 YFSETQ come from the germline V gene. This CDR3 is built from 18 residues. CDR3 in DNA: TGCGCCAGCACCTTGGGCCTAGCGGGACCCCCGAGCTCCTACGAGCAGTACTTC. The encoded protein is CASTLGLAGPPSSYEQYF.

This clonotype was seen once. The chain links TRBV9 to TRBJ2-1; no definite D call. Between the trimmed V and J ends, which lost 0 bases and 0 bases, there was a span of 10 bases. From germline, CDR1 is SGDLS and CDR2 YYNGEE. This CDR3 is 16 amino acids long. The CDR3 loop is CASSVGPTSSYNEQFF. The DNA for the CDR3 is TGTGCCAGCAGCGTAGGGCCTACAAGCTCCTACAATGAGCAGTTCTTC.

The J gene is TRBJ1-2, the V gene TRBV7-9, with D hard to call. Germline loops: CDR1 SEHNR, CDR2 FQNEAQ (reference sequence). The germline V and J ends were trimmed by 5 bases and 9 bases, with 10 bases remaining between them. The CDR3 runs to 11 residues. CDR3 in DNA: TGTGCCAGCAGCCCCGGGGTGAGCTACACCTTC. This sequence encodes CASSPGVSYTF.

The chain is built from TRBV6-5 and TRBJ1-5, with D hard to call. CDR3 length: 15 amino acids. CDR1 is MNHEY, CDR2 SVGAGI, per germline. Trimming removed 4 bases from V and 2 bases from J, with 12 bases in between. Here the CDR3 reads CASSFTGNGNQPQHF. The CDR3 coding sequence is TGTGCCAGCAGTTTTACCGGTAATGGCAATCAGCCCCAGCATTTT.